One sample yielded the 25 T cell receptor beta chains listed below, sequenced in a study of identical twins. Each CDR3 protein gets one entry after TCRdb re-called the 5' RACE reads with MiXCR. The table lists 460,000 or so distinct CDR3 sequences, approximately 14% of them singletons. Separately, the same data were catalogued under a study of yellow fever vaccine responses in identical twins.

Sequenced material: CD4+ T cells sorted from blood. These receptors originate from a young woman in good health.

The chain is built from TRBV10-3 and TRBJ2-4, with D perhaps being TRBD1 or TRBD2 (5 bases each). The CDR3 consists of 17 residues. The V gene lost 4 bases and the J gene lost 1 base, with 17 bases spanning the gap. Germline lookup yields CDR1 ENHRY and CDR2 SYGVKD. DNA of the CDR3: TGTGCCATCAGTGCGACTGCCGGGACCAGGGCCAAAAACATTCAGTACTTC. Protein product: CAISATAGTRAKNIQYF.

Here the CDR3 DNA reads TGTGCCAGCAGTCCAATTGGGACAGGATCCTACGAGCAGTACTTC. Amino acid sequence: CASSPIGTGSYEQYF. This chain links TRBV27 with TRBJ2-7, with TRBD1 matching 8 bases. The V and J ends lost 5 bases and 1 base, in that order; junction bases with no gene match: 7. CDR3 length equals 15 residues. Per the germline V gene, CDR1 is MNHEY and CDR2 is SMNVEV (reference sequence).

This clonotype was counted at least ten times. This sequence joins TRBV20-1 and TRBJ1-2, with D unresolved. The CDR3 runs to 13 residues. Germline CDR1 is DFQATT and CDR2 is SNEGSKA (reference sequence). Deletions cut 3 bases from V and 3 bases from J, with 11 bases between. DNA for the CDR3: TGCAGTGCTAGCCACAGCTATGACTATGGCTACACCTTC. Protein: CSASHSYDYGYTF.

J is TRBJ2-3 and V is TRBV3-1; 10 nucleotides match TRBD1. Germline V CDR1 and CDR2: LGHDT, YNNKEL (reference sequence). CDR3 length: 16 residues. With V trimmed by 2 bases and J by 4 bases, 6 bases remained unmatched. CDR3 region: CASSQWTGGLADTQYF. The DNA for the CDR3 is TGTGCCAGCAGCCAATGGACAGGGGGATTGGCAGATACGCAGTATTTT.

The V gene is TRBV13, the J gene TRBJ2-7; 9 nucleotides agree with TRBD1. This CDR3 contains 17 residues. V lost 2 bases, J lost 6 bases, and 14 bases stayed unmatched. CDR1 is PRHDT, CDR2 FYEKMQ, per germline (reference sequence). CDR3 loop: CASSLPPGTGRRGEQYF. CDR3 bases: TGTGCCAGCAGCTTACCCCCCGGGACAGGGAGGAGAGGCGAGCAGTACTTC. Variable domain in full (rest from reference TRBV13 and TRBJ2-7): AAGVIQSPRHLIKEKRETATLKCYPIPRHDTVYWYQQGPGQDPQFLISFYEKMQSDKGSIPDRFSAQQFSDYHSELNMSSLELGDSALYFCASSLPPGTGRRGEQYFGPGTRLTVT.

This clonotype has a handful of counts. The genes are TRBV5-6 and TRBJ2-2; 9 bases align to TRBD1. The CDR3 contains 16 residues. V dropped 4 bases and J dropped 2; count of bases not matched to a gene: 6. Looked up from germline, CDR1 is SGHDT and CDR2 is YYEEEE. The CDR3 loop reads CASSITGGANTGELFF. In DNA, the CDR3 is TGTGCCAGCAGCATTACAGGGGGCGCTAACACCGGGGAGCTGTTTTTT.

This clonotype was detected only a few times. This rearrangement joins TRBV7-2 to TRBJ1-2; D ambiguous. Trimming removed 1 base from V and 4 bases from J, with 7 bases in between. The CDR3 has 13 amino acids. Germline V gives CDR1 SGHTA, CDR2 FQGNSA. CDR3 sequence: CASSLERTYGYTF. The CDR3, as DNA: TGTGCCAGCAGCTTAGAACGGACCTATGGCTACACCTTC.

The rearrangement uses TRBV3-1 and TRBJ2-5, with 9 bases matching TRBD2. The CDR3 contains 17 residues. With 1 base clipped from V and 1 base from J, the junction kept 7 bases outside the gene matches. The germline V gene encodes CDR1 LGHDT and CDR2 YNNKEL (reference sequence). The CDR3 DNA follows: TGTGCCAGCAGCCAAGGGTATAGCGGGGGCCTCCAAGAGACCCAGTACTTC. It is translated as CASSQGYSGGLQETQYF.

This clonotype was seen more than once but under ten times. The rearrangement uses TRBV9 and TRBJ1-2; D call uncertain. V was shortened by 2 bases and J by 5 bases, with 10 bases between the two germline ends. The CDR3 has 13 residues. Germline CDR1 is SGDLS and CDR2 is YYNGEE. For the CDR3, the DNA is TGTGCCAGCAGCGTTGAAGGCCTTTATGGCTACACCTTC. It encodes CASSVEGLYGYTF. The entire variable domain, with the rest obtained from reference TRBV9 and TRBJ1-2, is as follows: DSGVTQTPKHLITATGQRVTLRCSPRSGDLSVYWYQQSLDQGLQFLIQYYNGEERAKGNILERFSAQQFPDLHSELNLSSLELGDSALYFCASSVEGLYGYTFGSGTRLTVV.

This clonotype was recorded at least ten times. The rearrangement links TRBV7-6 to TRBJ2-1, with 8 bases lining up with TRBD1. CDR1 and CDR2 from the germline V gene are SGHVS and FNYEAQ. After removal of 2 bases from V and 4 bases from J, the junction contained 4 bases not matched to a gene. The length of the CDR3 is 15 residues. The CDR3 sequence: CASSLSGTGYNEQFF. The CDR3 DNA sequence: TGTGCCAGCAGCTTATCCGGGACAGGTTACAATGAGCAGTTCTTC.

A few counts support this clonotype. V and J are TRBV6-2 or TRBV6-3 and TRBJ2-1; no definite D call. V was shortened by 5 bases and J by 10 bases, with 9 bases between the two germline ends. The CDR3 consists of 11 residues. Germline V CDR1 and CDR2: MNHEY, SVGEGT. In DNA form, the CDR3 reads TGTGCCAGCAGTGTAGCTGGAGAGCAGTTCTTC. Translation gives CASSVAGEQFF.

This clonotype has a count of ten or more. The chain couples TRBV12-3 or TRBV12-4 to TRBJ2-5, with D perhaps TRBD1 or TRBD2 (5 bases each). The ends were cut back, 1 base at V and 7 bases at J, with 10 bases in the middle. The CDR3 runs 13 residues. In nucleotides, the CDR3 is TGTGCCAGCAGTTTAGGTCCGAGGGGGACCCAGTACTTC. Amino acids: CASSLGPRGTQYF.

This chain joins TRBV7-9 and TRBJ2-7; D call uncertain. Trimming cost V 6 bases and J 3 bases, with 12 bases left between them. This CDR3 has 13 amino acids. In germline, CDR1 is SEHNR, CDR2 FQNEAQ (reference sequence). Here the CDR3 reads CASRPDAVYEQYF. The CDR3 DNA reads TGTGCCAGCAGACCAGACGCGGTCTACGAGCAGTACTTC.

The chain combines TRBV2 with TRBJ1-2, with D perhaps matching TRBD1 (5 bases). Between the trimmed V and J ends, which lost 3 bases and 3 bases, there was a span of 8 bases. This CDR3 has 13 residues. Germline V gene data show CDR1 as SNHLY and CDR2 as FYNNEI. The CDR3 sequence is CASSDQGYYGYTF. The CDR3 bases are TGTGCCAGCAGTGATCAGGGCTACTATGGCTACACCTTC.

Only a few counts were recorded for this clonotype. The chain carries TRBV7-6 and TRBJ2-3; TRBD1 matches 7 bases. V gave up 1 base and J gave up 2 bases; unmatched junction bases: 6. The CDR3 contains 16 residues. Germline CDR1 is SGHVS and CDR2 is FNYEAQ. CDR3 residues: CASSLGPGQNTDTQYF. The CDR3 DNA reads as TGTGCCAGCAGCTTAGGACCGGGACAGAACACAGATACGCAGTATTTT.

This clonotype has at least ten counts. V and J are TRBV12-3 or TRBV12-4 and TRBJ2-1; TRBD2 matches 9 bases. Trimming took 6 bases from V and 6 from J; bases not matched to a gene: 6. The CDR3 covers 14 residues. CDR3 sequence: CASRLTSGPNEQFF. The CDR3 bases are TGTGCCAGCAGGCTGACTAGCGGCCCCAATGAGCAGTTCTTC.

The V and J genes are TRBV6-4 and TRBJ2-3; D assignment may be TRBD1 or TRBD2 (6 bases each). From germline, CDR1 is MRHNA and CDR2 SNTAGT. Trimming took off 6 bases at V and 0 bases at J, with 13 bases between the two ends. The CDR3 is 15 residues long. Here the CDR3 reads CASRRGPGSTDTQYF. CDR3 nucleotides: TGTGCCAGCAGACGGGGGCCAGGAAGCACAGATACGCAGTATTTT.

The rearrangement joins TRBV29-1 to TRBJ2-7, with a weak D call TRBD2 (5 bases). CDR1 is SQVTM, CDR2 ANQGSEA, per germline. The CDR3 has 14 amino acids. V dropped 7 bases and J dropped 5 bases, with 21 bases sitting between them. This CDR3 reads CSAIGGWGVDEQYF. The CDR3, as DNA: TGCAGCGCAATCGGTGGGTGGGGAGTGGACGAGCAGTACTTC.

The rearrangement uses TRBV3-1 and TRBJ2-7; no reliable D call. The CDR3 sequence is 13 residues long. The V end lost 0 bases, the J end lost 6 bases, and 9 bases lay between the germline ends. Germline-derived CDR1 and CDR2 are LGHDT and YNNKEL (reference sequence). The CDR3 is CASSQDVGSEQYF. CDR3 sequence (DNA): TGTGCCAGCAGCCAAGATGTCGGGTCCGAGCAGTACTTC.

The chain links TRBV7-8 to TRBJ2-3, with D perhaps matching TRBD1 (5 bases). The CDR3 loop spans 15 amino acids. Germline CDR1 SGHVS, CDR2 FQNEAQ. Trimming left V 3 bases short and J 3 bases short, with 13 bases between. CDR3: CASSLQGVETDTQYF. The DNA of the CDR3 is TGTGCCAGCAGCTTGCAAGGGGTCGAAACAGATACGCAGTATTTT.

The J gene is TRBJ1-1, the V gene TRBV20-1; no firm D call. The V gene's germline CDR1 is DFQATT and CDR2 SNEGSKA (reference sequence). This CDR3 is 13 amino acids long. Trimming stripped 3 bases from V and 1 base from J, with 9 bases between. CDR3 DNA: TGCAGTGCTAGTGGACCGACGAACACTGAAGCTTTCTTT. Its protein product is CSASGPTNTEAFF.

The CDR3 loop reads CASSRLEAANTGELFF. The CDR3 region has the DNA TGTGCCAGCAGCCGGCTTGAGGCCGCGAACACCGGGGAGCTGTTTTTT. The V gene is TRBV7-3, the J gene TRBJ2-2; D ambiguous. Germline values: CDR1 SGHTA, CDR2 FQGTGA. The CDR3 is 16 amino acids. Trimming cost V 5 bases and J 0 bases, with 13 bases left between them.

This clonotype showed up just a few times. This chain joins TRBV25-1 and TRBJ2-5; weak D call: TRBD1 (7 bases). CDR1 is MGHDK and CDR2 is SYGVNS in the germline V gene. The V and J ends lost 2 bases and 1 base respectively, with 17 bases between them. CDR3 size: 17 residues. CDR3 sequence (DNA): TGTGCCAGCAGTGAAGGGGGGACAGCGGACCCCCAAGAGACCCAGTACTTC. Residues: CASSEGGTADPQETQYF.

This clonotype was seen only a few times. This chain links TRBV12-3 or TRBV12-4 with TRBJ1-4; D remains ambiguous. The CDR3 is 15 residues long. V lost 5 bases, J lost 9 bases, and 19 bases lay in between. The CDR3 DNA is TGTGCCAGCAGTCCCCACGGCAGTCTGGACCAAAAACTGTTTTTT. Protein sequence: CASSPHGSLDQKLFF.

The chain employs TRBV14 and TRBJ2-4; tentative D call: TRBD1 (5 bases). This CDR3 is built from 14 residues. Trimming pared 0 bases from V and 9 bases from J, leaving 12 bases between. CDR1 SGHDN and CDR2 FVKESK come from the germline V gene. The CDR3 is CASSQDLWGGIQYF. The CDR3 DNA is TGTGCCAGCAGCCAAGATCTCTGGGGCGGCATTCAGTACTTC.